The clone carrying this T cell receptor beta chain occurred a few times. Its antigen is unknown. Assay used: immunoSEQ multiplex PCR; TCRdb lists only in-frame clones, some missing. The sample includes fewer than 200,000 clones, about nine tenths seen only once; the top ten take under 7%. This sample was included in a study of cytomegalovirus exposure and HLA in healthy donors. Study-wide points: Most TCRs appeared rarely, but some public TCRs recurred in many donors.

This CDR3 region has 15 residues. Trimming took 3 bases from V and 0 from J; bases not matched to a gene: 4. Per the germline V gene, CDR1 is GTSNPN and CDR2 is SVGIG (reference sequence). Sequencing was done on a sample of PBMCs. This receptor was obtained from a woman younger than 45 in good health and CMV-seronegative. The chain combines TRBV30 with TRBJ1-4; 7 nucleotides agree with TRBD1. The CDR3 bases are TGTGCCTGGAGCGCCGGGACAGCAACTAATGAAAAACTGTTTTTT. Amino acids: CAWSAGTATNEKLFF.